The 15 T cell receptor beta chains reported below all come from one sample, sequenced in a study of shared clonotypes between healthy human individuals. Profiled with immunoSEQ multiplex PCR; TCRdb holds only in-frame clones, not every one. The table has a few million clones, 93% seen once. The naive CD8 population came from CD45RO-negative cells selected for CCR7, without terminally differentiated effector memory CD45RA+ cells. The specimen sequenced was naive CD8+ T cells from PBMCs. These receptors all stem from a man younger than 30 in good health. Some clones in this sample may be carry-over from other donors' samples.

The CDR3 is CASSQPYRDREGEQYF. CDR3 nucleotides: TGCGCCAGCAGCCAACCGTACCGGGACAGGGAGGGCGAGCAGTACTTC. This chain uses TRBV5-1 with TRBJ2-7; 9 bases are shared with TRBD1. CDR3 length: 16 residues. The V gene's germline CDR1 is SGHRS and CDR2 YFSETQ. The trim removed 4 bases at V and 6 bases at J, leaving 14 bases unmatched.

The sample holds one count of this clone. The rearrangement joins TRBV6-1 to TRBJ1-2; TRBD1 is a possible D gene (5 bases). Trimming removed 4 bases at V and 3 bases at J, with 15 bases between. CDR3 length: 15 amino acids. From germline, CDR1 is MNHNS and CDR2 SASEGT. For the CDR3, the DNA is TGTGCCAGCAGTGGGAACCGGGGACTCGACTATGGCTACACCTTC. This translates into CASSGNRGLDYGYTF.

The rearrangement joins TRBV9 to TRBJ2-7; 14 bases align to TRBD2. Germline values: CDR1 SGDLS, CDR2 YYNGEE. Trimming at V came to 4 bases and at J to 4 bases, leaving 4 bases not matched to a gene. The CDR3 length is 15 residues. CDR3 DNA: TGTGCCAGCAGCTTTGGGACTAGCGGGAGTTACGAGCAGTACTTC. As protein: CASSFGTSGSYEQYF.

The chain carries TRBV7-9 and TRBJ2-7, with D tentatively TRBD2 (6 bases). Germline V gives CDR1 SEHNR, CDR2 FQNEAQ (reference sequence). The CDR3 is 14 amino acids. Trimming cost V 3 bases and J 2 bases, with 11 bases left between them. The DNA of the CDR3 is TGTGCCAGCAGCTTGGGGGAGGTAACCTACGAGCAGTACTTC. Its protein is CASSLGEVTYEQYF.

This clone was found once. The CDR3 sequence is CASQGAKEAFF. CDR3 nucleotide sequence: TGTGCCAGCCAGGGGGCCAAGGAAGCTTTCTTT. The chain has TRBV27 and TRBJ1-1; TRBD1 matches at 8 bases. This CDR3 is built from 11 residues. Germline V lookup: CDR1 MNHEY, CDR2 SMNVEV (reference sequence). V lost 8 bases, J lost 8 bases, and 4 bases stayed unmatched.

CDR3 protein: CASDHGELFF. CDR3 coding DNA: TGTGCCAGTGACCACGGGGAGCTGTTTTTT. This chain uses TRBV28 with TRBJ2-2; D unresolved. The germline V and J ends were trimmed by 9 bases and 7 bases, with 6 bases remaining between them. The germline gives CDR1 MDHEN, CDR2 SYDVKM. The CDR3 extends over 10 amino acids.

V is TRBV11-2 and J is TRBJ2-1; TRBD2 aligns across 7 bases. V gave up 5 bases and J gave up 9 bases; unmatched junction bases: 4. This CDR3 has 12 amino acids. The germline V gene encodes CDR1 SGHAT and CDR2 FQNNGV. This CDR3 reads CASSLSGREQFF. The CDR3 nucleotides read TGTGCCAGCAGCCTTAGCGGGCGTGAGCAGTTCTTC. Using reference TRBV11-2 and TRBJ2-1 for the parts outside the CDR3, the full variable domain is EAGVAQSPRYKIIEKRQSVAFWCNPISGHATLYWYQQILGQGPKLLIQFQNNGVVDDSQLPKDRFSAERLKGVDSTLKIQPAKLEDSAVYLCASSLSGREQFFGPGTRLTVL.

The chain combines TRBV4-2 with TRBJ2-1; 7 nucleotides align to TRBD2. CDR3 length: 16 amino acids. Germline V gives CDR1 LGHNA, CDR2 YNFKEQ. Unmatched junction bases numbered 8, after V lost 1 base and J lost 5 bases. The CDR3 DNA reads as TGTGCCAGCAGCCAAGTGGTTACTAGCGTTCACAATGAGCAGTTCTTC. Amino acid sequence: CASSQVVTSVHNEQFF.

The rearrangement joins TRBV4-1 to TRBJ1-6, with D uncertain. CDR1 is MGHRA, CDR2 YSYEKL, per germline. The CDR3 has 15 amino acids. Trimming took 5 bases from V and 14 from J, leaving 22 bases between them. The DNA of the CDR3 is TGCGCCAGCAGCACGAGGACCTCCGACTTTCGGGCCCTCCACTTT. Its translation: CASSTRTSDFRALHF.

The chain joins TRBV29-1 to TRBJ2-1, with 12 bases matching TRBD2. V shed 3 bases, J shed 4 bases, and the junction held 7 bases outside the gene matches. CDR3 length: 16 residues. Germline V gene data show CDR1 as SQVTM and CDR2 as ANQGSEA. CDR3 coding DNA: TGCAGCGTTGATGGCGTTGGGACTAGCGGGTACAATGAGCAGTTCTTC. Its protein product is CSVDGVGTSGYNEQFF.

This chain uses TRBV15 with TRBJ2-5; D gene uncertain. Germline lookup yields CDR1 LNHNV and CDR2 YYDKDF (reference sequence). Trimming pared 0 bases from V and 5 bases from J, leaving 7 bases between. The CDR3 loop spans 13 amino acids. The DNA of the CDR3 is TGTGCCACCAGCAGAGAGGATGGGGAGACCCAGTACTTC. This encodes CATSREDGETQYF.

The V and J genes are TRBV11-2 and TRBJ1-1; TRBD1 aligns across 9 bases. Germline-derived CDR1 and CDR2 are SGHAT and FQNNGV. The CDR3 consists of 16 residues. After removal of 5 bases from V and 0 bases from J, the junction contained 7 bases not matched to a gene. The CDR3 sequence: CASSLWTGEVNTEAFF. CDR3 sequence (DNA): TGTGCCAGCAGCCTGTGGACAGGGGAAGTGAACACTGAAGCTTTCTTT.

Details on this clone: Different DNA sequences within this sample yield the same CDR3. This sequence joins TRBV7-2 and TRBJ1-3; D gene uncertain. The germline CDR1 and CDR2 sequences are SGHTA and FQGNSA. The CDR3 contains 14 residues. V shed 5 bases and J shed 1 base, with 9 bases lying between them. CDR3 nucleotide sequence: TGTGCCAGCAGCCTAGTCGGGTCTGGAAACACCATATATTTT. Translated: CASSLVGSGNTIYF. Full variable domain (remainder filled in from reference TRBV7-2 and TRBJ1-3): GAGVSQSPSNKVTEKGKDVELRCDPISGHTALYWYRQSLGQGLEFLIYFQGNSAPDKSGLPSDRFSAERTGGSVSTLTIQRTQQEDSAVYLCASSLVGSGNTIYFGEGSWLTVV.

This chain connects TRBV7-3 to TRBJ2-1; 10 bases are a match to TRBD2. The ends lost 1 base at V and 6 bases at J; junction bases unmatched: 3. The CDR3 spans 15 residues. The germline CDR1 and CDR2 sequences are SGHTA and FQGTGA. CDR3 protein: CASSLIAGGSNEQFF. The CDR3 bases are TGTGCCAGCAGCTTAATAGCGGGAGGTAGCAATGAGCAGTTCTTC.

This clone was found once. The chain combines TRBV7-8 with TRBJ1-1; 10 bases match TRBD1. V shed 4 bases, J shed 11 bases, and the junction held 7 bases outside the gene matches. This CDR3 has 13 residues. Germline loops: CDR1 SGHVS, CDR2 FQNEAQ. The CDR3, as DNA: TGTGCCAGCAGCTCGGGACAGGGGTATTCGGCTTTCTTT. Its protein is CASSSGQGYSAFF. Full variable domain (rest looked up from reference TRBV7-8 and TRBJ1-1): GAGVSQSPRYKVAKRGQDVALRCDPISGHVSLFWYQQALGQGPEFLTYFQNEAQLDKSGLPSDRFFAERPEGSVSTLKIQRTQQEDSAVYLCASSSGQGYSAFFGQGTRLTVV.